The 31 T cell receptor beta chains reported below all come from one sample, sequenced in a study of blood T cell repertoires in COVID-19. Using immunoSEQ multiplex PCR, the repertoire was profiled, and TCRdb retains in-frame clones only, with some absent. This sample has under 200,000 clones, with more than 80% found just once. Sequenced material: PBMCs or T cells enriched from blood (not recorded which). The receptors derive from a woman between 18 and 30 years old who had recovered from COVID-19.

The chain is built from TRBV4-1 and TRBJ2-1; 15 positions match TRBD2. With V trimmed by 4 bases and J by 0 bases, 4 bases remained unmatched. The CDR3 contains 18 residues. Germline CDR1 MGHRA, CDR2 YSYEKL. The chain's CDR3 is CASSRGTSGGSSYNEQFF. The CDR3 DNA reads as TGCGCCAGCAGCCGAGGGACTAGCGGGGGGAGCTCCTACAATGAGCAGTTCTTC.

V and J are TRBV12-3 or TRBV12-4 and TRBJ1-1; 7 bases line up with TRBD1. The CDR3 contains 13 residues. Trimming at V came to 7 bases and at J to 4 bases, leaving 6 bases not matched to a gene. The CDR3 protein is CASTPGTVTEAFF. DNA of the CDR3: TGTGCCAGCACCCCGGGGACAGTCACTGAAGCTTTCTTT.

This clone was seen a few times. This chain connects TRBV27 to TRBJ1-1, with 7 bases aligning to TRBD1. The junction had 18 bases not matched to a gene; V was cut back by 5 bases and J by 3 bases. Germline values: CDR1 MNHEY, CDR2 SMNVEV (reference sequence). This CDR3 region has 18 residues. This CDR3 is CASSPLSAGTAPYTEAFF. In DNA form, the CDR3 reads TGTGCCAGCAGTCCTCTATCAGCCGGGACAGCGCCTTACACTGAAGCTTTCTTT.

In this sample, this clone turned up many times. The rearrangement uses TRBV5-8 and TRBJ1-2; 8 nucleotides line up with TRBD1. V lost 1 base and J lost 5; bases outside the gene matches: 4. From germline, CDR1 is SGHTS and CDR2 YDEGEE. The CDR3 covers 14 residues. The CDR3 sequence is CASSLTGGAYGYTF. As DNA, the CDR3 is TGTGCCAGCAGCTTGACAGGGGGAGCTTATGGCTACACCTTC.

The chain recombines TRBV11-2 with TRBJ2-7; D is uncertain. CDR3 length: 12 residues. V lost 3 bases and J 4 bases, leaving 7 bases between the germline ends. Per germline, CDR1 SGHAT and CDR2 FQNNGV. CDR3: CASSFSLYEQYF. The CDR3, as DNA: TGTGCCAGCAGCTTCTCCCTTTACGAGCAGTACTTC.

The CDR3 region has the DNA TGTGCCAGTAGTTTACCACCGGGACAGGGGGCCGTGTGGCAAGAGACCCAGTACTTC. This codes for CASSLPPGQGAVWQETQYF. This chain connects TRBV19 to TRBJ2-5, with 12 nucleotides matching TRBD1. Germline-derived CDR1 and CDR2 are LNHDA and SQIVND (reference sequence). J was trimmed by 2 bases and V by 5 bases; bases with no gene match: 15. CDR3 size: 19 residues.

V and J are TRBV2 and TRBJ1-4; 9 nucleotides line up with TRBD1. The germline CDR1 and CDR2 sequences are SNHLY and FYNNEI. V shed 2 bases and J 0 bases; nucleotides not matched to a gene: 7. CDR3 length equals 18 residues. CDR3 DNA: TGTGCCAGCAGTGAACCCCGCCGGGACAGGGCAACTAATGAAAAACTGTTTTTT. It codes for CASSEPRRDRATNEKLFF.

This clone was seen only a few times. The rearrangement links TRBV21-1 to TRBJ1-5; whether TRBD1, the table's D call, matches the DNA was not checked. TRBV21-1 is labeled a pseudogene. CDR3 length: 18 amino acids. The CDR3 sequence is CASSKGSTLTGRGQPQHF. The CDR3 DNA follows: TGTGCCAGCAGCAAAGGCTCCACACTCACAGGAAGGGGCCAGCCCCAGCATTTT.

This rearrangement joins TRBV4-2 to TRBJ2-2; D is unresolved. CDR3 size: 18 residues. Trimming removed 0 bases at V and 9 bases at J, with 23 bases between. Germline V gene sequence: CDR1 LGHNA, CDR2 YNFKEQ. The CDR3 loop reads CASSQESPPAIVSRELFF. For the CDR3, the DNA is TGTGCCAGCAGCCAAGAAAGCCCGCCTGCGATAGTGAGCCGGGAGCTGTTTTTT.

This clone came up once. The chain is built from TRBV7-3 and TRBJ1-3; the D is unclear. The CDR3 covers 13 residues. The V gene's germline CDR1 is SGHTA and CDR2 FQGTGA. V was trimmed by 6 bases and J by 0 bases, leaving 6 bases between them. The CDR3 coding sequence is TGTGCCAGCAGTCTGAGCTCTGGAAACACCATATATTTT. Amino acids: CASSLSSGNTIYF.

DNA of the CDR3: TGTGCCAGCAGTTCCCACGAGGGCCGGAGAGAGACCCAGTACTTC. Translated, it gives CASSSHEGRRETQYF. J is TRBJ2-5 and V is TRBV28; possibly TRBD2 for D (5 bases). Trimming stripped 4 bases from V and 4 bases from J, with 16 bases between. There are 15 residues in the CDR3. Germline assignment: CDR1 MDHEN and CDR2 SYDVKM.

This chain connects TRBV15 to TRBJ1-5, with 8 bases identical to TRBD1. The germline V gene encodes CDR1 LNHNV and CDR2 YYDKDF (reference sequence). J gave up 4 bases and V 5 bases, and 10 bases lay outside the gene matches. The CDR3 loop spans 16 amino acids. The CDR3 reads CATSGGQVFRNQPQHF. The DNA for the CDR3 is TGTGCCACCAGCGGGGGACAGGTTTTTCGTAATCAGCCCCAGCATTTT.

This CDR3 reads CASSPKRPGTGHDNYGYTF. The CDR3 DNA reads TGTGCCAGTAGTCCTAAACGTCCCGGGACAGGGCACGATAACTATGGCTACACCTTC. The rearrangement links TRBV19 to TRBJ1-2, with 9 positions matching TRBD1. Unmatched junction bases numbered 17, after V lost 5 bases and J lost 1 base. Germline V gene sequence: CDR1 LNHDA, CDR2 SQIVND (reference sequence). This CDR3 has 19 amino acids.

This clone was counted once. The rearrangement links TRBV11-2 to TRBJ2-1, with TRBD2 identical over 7 bases. V was pared by 1 base and J by 6 bases, with 6 bases of the junction left unmatched. There are 15 residues in the CDR3. CDR1 SGHAT and CDR2 FQNNGV come from the germline V gene. CDR3 bases: TGTGCCAGCAGCTTAGGACCGGGAGGTGGCAATGAGCAGTTCTTC. Translation gives CASSLGPGGGNEQFF.

This chain links TRBV11-2 with TRBJ1-2; maybe TRBD1 (5 bases). The CDR3 totals 14 residues. V dropped 5 bases and J dropped 0 bases, with 10 bases sitting between them. CDR1 is SGHAT, CDR2 FQNNGV, per germline. CDR3 in DNA: TGTGCCAGCAGCCGGACGGACACTAACTATGGCTACACCTTC. It codes for CASSRTDTNYGYTF. The full variable domain, rest sourced from reference TRBV11-2 and TRBJ1-2, is EAGVAQSPRYKIIEKRQSVAFWCNPISGHATLYWYQQILGQGPKLLIQFQNNGVVDDSQLPKDRFSAERLKGVDSTLKIQPAKLEDSAVYLCASSRTDTNYGYTFGSGTRLTVV.

The V gene is TRBV24-1, the J gene TRBJ1-1; weak D call: TRBD1 (6 bases). This CDR3 has 16 residues. Per germline, CDR1 KGHDR and CDR2 SFDVKD. Trimming removed 4 bases from V and 0 bases from J, with 14 bases in between. The CDR3 is CATSEGANKVNTEAFF. DNA of the CDR3: TGTGCCACCAGTGAGGGGGCAAACAAGGTGAACACTGAAGCTTTCTTT.

The genes are TRBV25-1 and TRBJ2-7; D is unresolved. V was trimmed by 3 bases and J by 2 bases, leaving 5 bases between them. This CDR3 has 12 amino acids. The V gene's germline CDR1 is MGHDK and CDR2 SYGVNS. CDR3 coding DNA: TGTGCCAGCAGTGACTACGCCTACGAGCAGTACTTC. It yields the protein CASSDYAYEQYF.

The chain carries TRBV5-6 and TRBJ1-4; 8 nucleotides agree with TRBD1. The CDR3 extends over 18 amino acids. From germline, CDR1 is SGHDT and CDR2 YYEEEE. The V gene end was trimmed by 4 bases and the J gene end by 4 bases; junction bases not matched to a gene: 15. The chain's CDR3 is CASSGGDRHPPSNEKLFF. The CDR3 nucleotides read TGTGCCAGCAGCGGTGGGGACAGGCATCCTCCAAGTAATGAAAAACTGTTTTTT. Filled out from reference TRBV5-6 and TRBJ1-4, the complete variable domain reads DAGVTQSPTHLIKTRGQQVTLRCSPKSGHDTVSWYQQALGQGPQFIFQYYEEEERQRGNFPDRFSGHQFPNYSSELNVNALLLGDSALYLCASSGGDRHPPSNEKLFFGSGTQLSVL.

The chain couples TRBV5-4 to TRBJ2-7; TRBD2 agrees at 9 bases. The CDR3 has 16 residues. Unmatched junction bases numbered 10, after V lost 3 bases and J lost 3 bases. The V gene's germline CDR1 is SGHNT and CDR2 YYREEE (reference sequence). The CDR3 loop reads CASSSLGAGGLYEQYF. For the CDR3, the DNA is TGTGCCAGCAGCTCCCTGGGAGCGGGGGGCCTCTACGAGCAGTACTTC.

This chain uses TRBV28 with TRBJ1-6; 7 nucleotides match TRBD1. Trimming at V came to 2 bases and at J to 13 bases, leaving 17 bases not matched to a gene. The CDR3 totals 17 residues. The germline V gene encodes CDR1 MDHEN and CDR2 SYDVKM. CDR3 in DNA: TGTGCCAGCAGTTTAGGAAATTGGGGACAGAGGTCTCCTCCCCTCCACTTT. As protein: CASSLGNWGQRSPPLHF. Combining the CDR3 with reference TRBV28 and TRBJ1-6 gives the whole variable domain DVKVTQSSRYLVKRTGEKVFLECVQDMDHENMFWYRQDPGLGLRLIYFSYDVKMKEKGDIPEGYSVSREKKERFSLILESASTNQTSMYLCASSLGNWGQRSPPLHFGNGTRLTVT.

This sequence joins TRBV2 and TRBJ1-4, with 7 nucleotides matching TRBD1. Unmatched junction bases numbered 7, after V lost 2 bases and J lost 7 bases. The CDR3 sequence is 15 residues long. Looked up from germline, CDR1 is SNHLY and CDR2 is FYNNEI. In nucleotides, the CDR3 is TGTGCCAGCAGTGAAACAGGGGTAGGGGCTGAAAAACTGTTTTTT. Translation gives CASSETGVGAEKLFF.

The chain links TRBV7-3 to TRBJ2-7; weak D call: TRBD2 (7 bases). This CDR3 contains 14 residues. The V end lost 5 bases, the J end lost 6 bases, and 17 bases lay between the germline ends. The germline CDR1 and CDR2 sequences are SGHTA and FQGTGA. The CDR3 loop reads CASSPNGGQGEQYF. The DNA of the CDR3 is TGTGCCAGCAGCCCGAACGGGGGGCAAGGCGAGCAGTACTTC.

The gene calls are TRBV12-3 or TRBV12-4 and TRBJ2-7, with D possibly being TRBD1 (6 bases). The CDR3 contains 11 residues. The CDR3 bases are TGTGCCAGCAGTTTGAGGGGCAGGGGAAGGGTC. As protein: CASSLRGRGRV.

V gene TRBV5-1 combines with J gene TRBJ1-4; 9 bases are a match to TRBD1. CDR1 is SGHRS and CDR2 is YFSETQ in the germline V gene. The CDR3 consists of 16 residues. Germline trimming cut 4 bases from V and 7 bases from J; bases unmatched to any gene: 11. This CDR3 is CASSTGTGSQSEKLFF. The CDR3, as DNA: TGCGCCAGCAGCACGGGGACAGGGAGCCAGAGTGAAAAACTGTTTTTT.

This clone has only one observation. The V and J genes are TRBV5-1 and TRBJ1-1; the D gene is possibly TRBD1 (6 bases). CDR1 and CDR2 (germline): SGHRS, YFSETQ. This CDR3 has 17 residues. Trimming stripped 1 base from V and 1 base from J, with 17 bases between. The CDR3 DNA sequence: TGCGCCAGCAGCTTGTTTAGCCCCGGACAGTCGAACACTGAAGCTTTCTTT. This translates into CASSLFSPGQSNTEAFF.

V and J are TRBV9 and TRBJ2-3; no firm D call. The CDR3 consists of 14 residues. The V and J ends lost 2 bases and 2 bases respectively, with 9 bases between them. CDR1 and CDR2 (germline): SGDLS, YYNGEE. The CDR3 nucleotides read TGTGCCAGCAGCGTTTCCACTTACACAGATACGCAGTATTTT. Translation: CASSVSTYTDTQYF.

The V call is TRBV7-6, the J call TRBJ2-7, with D perhaps matching TRBD1 (5 bases). CDR1 is SGHVS, CDR2 FNYEAQ, per germline. V was trimmed by 1 base and J by 4 bases, leaving 14 bases between them. This CDR3 is 15 amino acids long. The CDR3: CASSLESGNKYEQYF. The CDR3, as DNA: TGTGCCAGCAGCTTAGAGTCAGGGAATAAGTACGAGCAGTACTTC.

The chain has TRBV12-3 or TRBV12-4 and TRBJ2-2; a possible D gene is TRBD2 (5 bases). This CDR3 comprises 13 residues. V lost 3 bases and J 7 bases, leaving 9 bases between the germline ends. The CDR3 nucleotides read TGTGCCAGCAGTTTTGGGAGCGGCGGGGAGCTGTTTTTT. Translated, it gives CASSFGSGGELFF.

The chain carries TRBV28 and TRBJ2-1; 8 bases align to TRBD2. The CDR3 contains 16 residues. The V segment lost 8 bases and the J segment 7 bases; nucleotides outside the gene matches: 16. Per germline, CDR1 MDHEN and CDR2 SYDVKM. The CDR3 protein is CASSLGGAGEVNEQFF. CDR3 bases: TGTGCCAGCTCACTCGGGGGGGCGGGTGAAGTGAATGAGCAGTTCTTC. Combining the CDR3 with reference TRBV28 and TRBJ2-1 gives the whole variable domain DVKVTQSSRYLVKRTGEKVFLECVQDMDHENMFWYRQDPGLGLRLIYFSYDVKMKEKGDIPEGYSVSREKKERFSLILESASTNQTSMYLCASSLGGAGEVNEQFFGPGTRLTVL.

CDR3 in DNA: TGTGCCAGCAGCCAAGATCTACAGATCACAGATACGCAGTATTTT. Protein product: CASSQDLQITDTQYF. The chain combines TRBV4-2 with TRBJ2-3, with D unresolved. V was cut by 0 bases and J by 2 bases, with 9 bases left in between. This CDR3 comprises 15 residues. Germline V gives CDR1 LGHNA, CDR2 YNFKEQ.

The chain uses TRBV10-2 and TRBJ1-2; 11 bases map to TRBD1. V trimming: 4 bases; J trimming: 3 bases; junction bases outside the gene matches: 7. CDR3 length equals 16 residues. Per germline, CDR1 WSHSY and CDR2 SAAADI. This chain's CDR3 is CASSGTGTGGDYGYTF. In DNA form, the CDR3 reads TGCGCCAGCAGTGGGACCGGGACAGGGGGAGACTATGGCTACACCTTC.